This note documents a single TCR beta chain sequence. TCRdb recomputed calls from the reads with MiXCR, one row per CDR3 protein. Of over 90,000 distinct CDR3 sequences listed, around a third are singletons. The CDR3 runs 15 residues. Trimming removed 7 bases from V and 6 bases from J; junction bases left unmatched: 10. Germline V gives CDR1 SNHLY, CDR2 FYNNEI. The entry originates in a study of type 1 regulatory T cells. The chain joins TRBV2 to TRBJ2-1; 9 bases line up with TRBD2. Material: CD4+ T cells, either the whole sample or a sorted fraction (not recorded which). The source of this sequence is a human donor in good health. The CDR3 nucleotides read TGTGCCAGCACAAGTGAAGCGGGAGGCTCCAATGAGCAGTTCTTC. Protein product: CASTSEAGGSNEQFF.